A single T cell receptor (beta chain) is shown here with its context. What it binds is unknown. The data are from a study of esophageal squamous cell carcinoma under preoperative chemotherapy. Study-wide results and caveats: Tumor-infiltrating lymphocytes showed no significant post-chemotherapy TCR diversity increase, unlike peripheral T cells.

Each CDR3 protein gets one entry after TCRdb re-called the PCR reads with MiXCR. The sample lists about 6,600 distinct CDR3 sequences; about a third were seen once. Described time point: before preoperative PTX-NDP chemotherapy. The V end lost 6 bases, the J end lost 0 bases, and 9 bases lay between the germline ends. Germline V gives CDR1 MNHNS, CDR2 SASEGT. The CDR3 is 13 residues long. Specimen collection occurred from a patient given preoperative chemotherapy. This sequence joins TRBV6-1 and TRBJ2-7, with D perhaps given as TRBD1 or TRBD2 (5 bases each). The clonotype originates from a human donor with esophageal squamous cell carcinoma. The donor label of this sample is uncertain. CDR3 DNA sequence: TGTGCCAGCAGGGGGGATTTCTCCTACGAGCAGTACTTC. Its protein is CASRGDFSYEQYF.